The present entry profiles one T cell receptor (beta chain) with its context. Its matching antigen is unknown. The data derive from a study of T cell responses to AZD1222 COVID-19 vaccine. Study-wide points: Baseline seropositivity occurred in only a handful of AZD1222 recipients.

The CDR3 runs 15 residues. V lost 1 base and J lost 6, with 16 bases in between. CDR1 SGHTA and CDR2 FQGNSA come from the germline V gene. The repertoire was sequenced with immunoSEQ multiplex PCR; TCRdb's copy has only in-frame clones and lacks some. The sample lists about 60,000 clones, approximately 85% seen once, with approximately 20% in the top ten. The TCR originated in an adult in good health. This specimen consisted of peripheral blood, obtained on day 0 of MenACWY control vaccination. V usage is TRBV7-2 and J usage is TRBJ2-7, with D tentatively TRBD2 (6 bases). CDR3 DNA sequence: TGTGCCAGCAGCTTAGGACTAGGAAGGGGAAGCGAGCAGTACTTC. Its protein product is CASSLGLGRGSEQYF.